Shown below are 27 T cell receptor beta chains from a single sample sequenced in a study of regulatory T cells in long-lasting Graves disease. CDR3-region Arm-PCR and iRepertoire HTBI primers produced the TCR beta libraries. TCRdb re-derived calls from the multiplex PCR reads in MiXCR, one entry per CDR3 protein. The top ten hold about 12% of the sample, which has 400,000 to 500,000 distinct CDR3 sequences, 20% to 25% seen once. The time point is: persistent/refractory GD, antithyroid drugs over 5 years with positive TRAb. The TCR library was made from RNA extracted from PBMCs. The sequenced sample was peripheral blood mononuclear cells (PBMCs), obtained when the disease was refractory, from a patient treated with antithyroid drugs. These receptor sequences come from a female donor with Graves disease.

The chain uses TRBV7-2 and TRBJ2-7, with unresolved D. The CDR3 loop spans 17 amino acids. Between the trimmed V and J ends, which lost 8 bases and 4 bases, there was a span of 27 bases. The germline gives CDR1 SGHTA, CDR2 FQGNSA. CDR3 sequence reads: CASGSDNEGNLKYEQYF. DNA for the CDR3: TGTGCCAGCGGCTCCGATAATGAAGGGAACCTTAAATACGAGCAGTACTTC.

The chain has TRBV4-2 and TRBJ1-4; a possible D gene is TRBD1 (6 bases). The ends were cut back, 1 base at V and 6 bases at J, with 12 bases in the middle. The CDR3 consists of 15 residues. In germline, CDR1 is LGHNA, CDR2 YNFKEQ. The CDR3 DNA is TGTGCCAGCAGCCAAGGAGACAGGAAGGATGAAAAACTGTTTTTT. Protein product: CASSQGDRKDEKLFF.

In its sample, this clonotype was seen once. One base away lies a much larger clone, so this may be a sequencing read error. The V call is TRBV12-3 or TRBV12-4, the J call TRBJ2-5; maybe TRBD2 (6 bases). The CDR3 runs to 17 residues. For the CDR3, the DNA is TGTGCCAGCAGCTTAGAGCCCAGTAGGGGAGGTCGGGAGACCCAGTACTTC. This sequence encodes CASSLEPSRGGRETQYF.

The rearrangement uses TRBV20-1 and TRBJ2-2; 9 nucleotides line up with TRBD1. Germline V gene lookup returns CDR1 DFQATT and CDR2 SNEGSKA (reference sequence). V shed 6 bases, J shed 6 bases, and the junction held 8 bases outside the gene matches. The CDR3 spans 14 residues. CDR3 in DNA: TGCAGTGCAATCCGGGACAGGGTTCCCGGGGAGCTGTTTTTT. This gives the protein CSAIRDRVPGELFF.

The genes are TRBV7-8 and TRBJ2-1, with D unclear. Looked up from germline, CDR1 is SGHVS and CDR2 is FQNEAQ. V gave up 5 bases and J gave up 4 bases, with 9 bases separating them. The CDR3 consists of 13 residues. This CDR3 is CASSLQRYNEQFF. CDR3 sequence (DNA): TGTGCCAGCAGCCTCCAGAGGTACAATGAGCAGTTCTTC.

The rearrangement uses TRBV20-1 and TRBJ1-1; possibly TRBD1 for D (6 bases). Germline V gene data show CDR1 as DFQATT and CDR2 as SNEGSKA (reference sequence). V lost 0 bases and J 0 bases, leaving 14 bases between the germline ends. This CDR3 contains 16 residues. In DNA, the CDR3 is TGCAGTGCTAGAGATCTCAGGGGAGGTTTGAACACTGAAGCTTTCTTT. Translated: CSARDLRGGLNTEAFF.

Regarding this clonotype: A much bigger clone sits one base away, suggesting this may be a read error. V is TRBV28 and J is TRBJ2-7; 9 positions agree with TRBD1. With 8 bases clipped from V and 3 bases from J, the junction kept 2 bases outside the gene matches. CDR3 length equals 12 residues. Germline V CDR1 and CDR2: MDHEN, SYDVKM. The DNA for the CDR3 is TGTGCCAGCGGGACAGGGCTCTACGAGCAGTACTTC. Its protein is CASGTGLYEQYF. Variable domain in full (rest from reference TRBV28 and TRBJ2-7): DVKVTQSSRYLVKRTGEKVFLECVQDMDHENMFWYRQDPGLGLRLIYFSYDVKMKEKGDIPEGYSVSREKKERFSLILESASTNQTSMYLCASGTGLYEQYFGPGTRLTVT.

Of note for this clonotype: This clone may be a read error of a much larger clone one base away. The chain carries TRBV12-3 or TRBV12-4 and TRBJ2-2; a weak D match, TRBD2 (5 bases). This CDR3 region has 14 residues. CDR3 region: CASSFWGNTGELCF. CDR3 sequence (DNA): TGTGCCAGCAGTTTTTGGGGAAACACCGGGGAGCTGTGTTTT.

This clonotype was seen many times. V is TRBV9 and J is TRBJ2-6; no firm D call. The V gene's germline CDR1 is SGDLS and CDR2 YYNGEE. CDR3 size: 18 residues. V lost 0 bases, J lost 0 bases, and 13 bases lay in between. For the CDR3, the DNA is TGTGCCAGCAGCGTAGATCCCGAAGCTTTCTCTGGGGCCAACGTCCTGACTTTC. Protein product: CASSVDPEAFSGANVLTF. Together with reference TRBV9 and TRBJ2-6, the CDR3 gives the full variable domain: DSGVTQTPKHLITATGQRVTLRCSPRSGDLSVYWYQQSLDQGLQFLIQYYNGEERAKGNILERFSAQQFPDLHSELNLSSLELGDSALYFCASSVDPEAFSGANVLTFGAGSRLTVL.

This clonotype was recorded a few times. The rearrangement links TRBV7-9 to TRBJ1-4, with D perhaps matching TRBD1 (5 bases). V lost 4 bases and J 2 bases, leaving 17 bases between the germline ends. Germline V gene sequence: CDR1 SEHNR, CDR2 FQNEAQ (reference sequence). This CDR3 contains 17 residues. The CDR3 region is CASSSRQPGGTNEKLFF. In nucleotides, the CDR3 is TGTGCCAGCAGCTCCCGACAGCCGGGAGGGACTAATGAAAAACTGTTTTTT.

The rearrangement joins TRBV6-1 to TRBJ1-6; no reliable D call. CDR1 and CDR2 from the germline V gene are MNHNS and SASEGT. The CDR3 has 16 residues. The CDR3 region has the DNA TGTGGTAACGGAGAGCAGACCAGCTCCTATAATTCACCCCTCCACTTT. Its protein product is CGNGEQTSSYNSPLHF.

This clonotype was counted only a few times. The gene calls are TRBV4-2 and TRBJ1-4; the match to TRBD1 covers 7 bases. The V segment lost 4 bases and the J segment 5 bases; nucleotides outside the gene matches: 10. The germline V gene encodes CDR1 LGHNA and CDR2 YNFKEQ. The CDR3 length is 16 residues. In DNA, the CDR3 is TGTGCCAGCAGCCCACAGCCGGGACAGAGAAATGAAAAACTGTTTTTT. Protein: CASSPQPGQRNEKLFF.

The chain is built from TRBV19 and TRBJ2-2; D ambiguous. There are 14 residues in the CDR3. In germline, CDR1 is LNHDA, CDR2 SQIVND (reference sequence). V was shortened by 6 bases and J by 1 base, with 9 bases between the two germline ends. The CDR3 spells CASRESWNTGELFF. The CDR3 nucleotides read TGTGCCAGTAGGGAGAGTTGGAACACCGGGGAGCTGTTTTTT.

Turning to this clonotype: Given a much more abundant clone one base away, this may be a read error. This chain connects TRBV27 to TRBJ2-7; D is perhaps TRBD2 (5 bases). The germline V gene has CDR1 MNHEY and CDR2 SMNVEV (reference sequence). The CDR3 is 14 amino acids. V lost 7 bases and J lost 3, with 16 bases in between. The chain's CDR3 is CASNLGPGNYEQYF. DNA for the CDR3: TGTGCCAGCAACTTGGGCCCGGGAAACTACGAGCAGTACTTC.

This clonotype was recorded at least ten times. The rearrangement joins TRBV5-8 to TRBJ2-5; D is undetermined. CDR1 and CDR2 from the germline V gene are SGHTS and YDEGEE. V was clipped by 3 bases and J by 5 bases, with 14 bases between them. The CDR3 sequence is 14 residues long. The chain's CDR3 is CASSSRPALETQYF. CDR3 coding DNA: TGTGCCAGCAGCTCCCGTCCCGCGCTGGAGACCCAGTACTTC.

This clonotype was seen many times. The rearrangement links TRBV28 to TRBJ2-7; the D is unclear. Trimming took 5 bases from V and 6 from J, leaving 8 bases between them. CDR3 length: 11 residues. Germline CDR1 is MDHEN and CDR2 is SYDVKM. The CDR3 DNA follows: TGTGCCAGCAGTAGCTTGACCGAGCAGTACTTC. This codes for CASSSLTEQYF.

In this sample, this clonotype turned up a few times. V gene TRBV7-9 combines with J gene TRBJ2-7; perhaps TRBD1 as D (5 bases). CDR1 is SEHNR and CDR2 is FQNEAQ in the germline V gene (reference sequence). The V end was cut by 5 bases, the J end by 2 bases, with 13 bases between. The CDR3 extends over 14 amino acids. This CDR3 reads CASSPQGGAYEQYF. In DNA form, the CDR3 reads TGTGCCAGCAGCCCCCAGGGTGGGGCCTACGAGCAGTACTTC.

In its sample, this clonotype was seen many times. This sequence joins TRBV28 and TRBJ1-4; no clear D. Trimming took 4 bases from V and 5 from J, leaving 8 bases between them. Looked up from germline, CDR1 is MDHEN and CDR2 is SYDVKM. The CDR3 sequence is 13 residues long. The CDR3 reads CASSSAQNEKLFF. The CDR3 DNA follows: TGTGCCAGCAGTTCCGCCCAAAATGAAAAACTGTTTTTT.

This clonotype was counted many times. The V call is TRBV28, the J call TRBJ1-6; TRBD1 matches at 7 bases. Germline assignment: CDR1 MDHEN and CDR2 SYDVKM. The CDR3 loop spans 16 amino acids. V was clipped by 6 bases and J by 5 bases; unmatched bases: 10. CDR3 in DNA: TGTGCCAGCAGCCGACAGGGAAGCGGTGATAATTCACCCCTCCACTTT. It is translated as CASSRQGSGDNSPLHF.

The table lists this clonotype with a few counts. The chain is built from TRBV5-5 and TRBJ1-4; D ambiguous. CDR3 length equals 14 residues. CDR1 is SGHKS and CDR2 is YYEKEE in the germline V gene (reference sequence). Trimming took 2 bases from V and 6 from J, leaving 11 bases between them. CDR3 sequence reads: CASSLWTSDEKLFF. DNA for the CDR3: TGTGCCAGCAGCTTATGGACCTCGGATGAAAAACTGTTTTTT.

This clonotype was seen ten or more times. The rearrangement uses TRBV3-1 and TRBJ1-1, with D hard to call. Trimming cost V 0 bases and J 9 bases, with 11 bases left between them. CDR1 and CDR2 from the germline V gene are LGHDT and YNNKEL (reference sequence). This CDR3 has 13 residues. CDR3 loop: CASSQDVDKKAFF. CDR3 in DNA: TGTGCCAGCAGCCAAGATGTTGACAAAAAAGCTTTCTTT.

The rearrangement uses TRBV20-1 and TRBJ2-7; 8 bases line up with TRBD2. Germline values: CDR1 DFQATT, CDR2 SNEGSKA (reference sequence). With 3 bases clipped from V and 4 bases from J, the junction kept 5 bases outside the gene matches. The CDR3 runs to 13 residues. CDR3 sequence: CSASGGEEYEQYF. CDR3 coding DNA: TGCAGTGCTAGCGGGGGGGAAGAGTACGAGCAGTACTTC.

This clonotype was detected only a few times. This chain connects TRBV5-6 to TRBJ1-1; D is perhaps TRBD1 (5 bases). V was pared by 2 bases and J by 5 bases, with 13 bases between. Germline CDR1 SGHDT, CDR2 YYEEEE. The CDR3 runs to 14 residues. CDR3 coding DNA: TGTGCCAGCAGCTTCGAGGGACTGGGGACTGAAGCTTTCTTT. Translated, it gives CASSFEGLGTEAFF.

This clonotype was picked up a small number of times. The CDR3 DNA reads as TGTGCCAGCAGCGTAGGGCAGAACTCCTACGAGCAGTACTTC. Its protein is CASSVGQNSYEQYF. J is TRBJ2-7 and V is TRBV9; D gene unclear. The CDR3 spans 14 residues. The germline gives CDR1 SGDLS, CDR2 YYNGEE. V lost 0 bases, J lost 0 bases, and 7 bases lay in between. Variable domain in full (rest from reference TRBV9 and TRBJ2-7): DSGVTQTPKHLITATGQRVTLRCSPRSGDLSVYWYQQSLDQGLQFLIQYYNGEERAKGNILERFSAQQFPDLHSELNLSSLELGDSALYFCASSVGQNSYEQYFGPGTRLTVT.

This clonotype was observed many times. The chain joins TRBV10-3 to TRBJ1-6; 9 bases fit TRBD1. Germline CDR1 is ENHRY and CDR2 is SYGVKD. The V gene end was trimmed by 6 bases and the J gene end by 6 bases; junction bases not matched to a gene: 6. The CDR3 has 15 amino acids. The CDR3 bases are TGTGCCATCAGCCCGGGACAGGGAGGTAATTCACCCCTCCACTTT. It encodes CAISPGQGGNSPLHF.

This sequence joins TRBV19 and TRBJ1-1; 8 bases map to TRBD1. Germline V lookup: CDR1 LNHDA, CDR2 SQIVND (reference sequence). The J segment lost 0 bases and the V segment lost 7 bases, leaving 19 bases of the junction unmatched. There are 19 residues in the CDR3. As DNA, the CDR3 is TGTGCCAGTATGAAGGGACAGGAACATCTACGGGCCGTGAACACTGAAGCTTTCTTT. Its protein is CASMKGQEHLRAVNTEAFF.

This clonotype was picked up many times. The rearrangement uses TRBV28 and TRBJ2-7; a possible D gene is TRBD1 (5 bases). Germline CDR1 MDHEN, CDR2 SYDVKM. CDR3 length equals 17 residues. V was clipped by 3 bases and J by 4 bases, with 22 bases between them. CDR3 sequence reads: CASSFQDTLTRLYEQYF. The CDR3 DNA sequence: TGTGCCAGCAGTTTTCAGGACACCCTAACCCGATTATACGAGCAGTACTTC.